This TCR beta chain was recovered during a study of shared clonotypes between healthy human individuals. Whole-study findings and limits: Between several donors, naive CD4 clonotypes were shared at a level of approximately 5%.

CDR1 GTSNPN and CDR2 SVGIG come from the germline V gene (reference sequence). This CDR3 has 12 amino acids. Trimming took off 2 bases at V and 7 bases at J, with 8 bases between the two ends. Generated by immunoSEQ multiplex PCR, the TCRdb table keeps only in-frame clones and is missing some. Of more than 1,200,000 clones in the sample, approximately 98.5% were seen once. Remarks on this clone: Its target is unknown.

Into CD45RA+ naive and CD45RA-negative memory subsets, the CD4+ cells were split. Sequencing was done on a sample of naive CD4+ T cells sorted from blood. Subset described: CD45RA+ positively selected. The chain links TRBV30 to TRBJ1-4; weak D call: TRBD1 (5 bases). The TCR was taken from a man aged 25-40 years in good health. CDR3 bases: TGTGCCTGGAGTCGGGGGAGTGAAAAACTGTTTTTT. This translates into CAWSRGSEKLFF.